This T cell receptor (beta chain) derives from a study of identical twins. Study findings and constraints: Out-of-frame alpha sequences shared by twins showed excess low generation probability.

TCRdb used MiXCR to reprocess the 5' RACE reads, holding one entry per CDR3 protein. The sample records approximately 890,000 distinct CDR3 sequences, 12% being singletons. This clonotype was recorded a few times. What it recognizes is unknown. Between the trimmed V and J ends, which lost 4 bases and 0 bases, there was a span of 12 bases. The CDR3 loop spans 15 amino acids. Looked up from germline, CDR1 is SGHVS and CDR2 is FQNEAQ. This sample was shared with a second study, whose subject was yellow fever vaccine responses in identical twins.

This clonotype was obtained from a woman aged 18-29 years in good health. This chain connects TRBV7-8 to TRBJ1-1; D gene unclear. Input material: PBMCs. CDR3: CASSSTGRMNTEAFF. The CDR3 nucleotides read TGTGCCAGCAGCTCGACCGGGAGAATGAACACTGAAGCTTTCTTT.